The following is a TCR beta chain sequence with its context. The study recruited people aged roughly 18 to 100 years across about two dozen US areas. The sample comes from a study of blood T cell repertoires in COVID-19. Study context: From T cells, B-cell-depleted T cells, or PBMCs came the material, which was cDNA or gDNA.

The length of the CDR3 is 13 residues. Trimming stripped 0 bases from V and 12 bases from J, with 17 bases between. Germline CDR1 and CDR2: SQVTM and ANQGSEA. Original methodology: It was from reference gene primer amplification that nucleated cell counts were estimated. Some clones are missing from TCRdb's copy, which holds only in-frame ones; the method was immunoSEQ multiplex PCR. That table is the source of V, J and clone size, and D and trimming were worked out from the DNA. The top ten clones hold around 8.6% of a sample with roughly 180,000 clones, about 84% of them seen once. The chain joins TRBV29-1 to TRBJ1-1; D perhaps matches TRBD1 (6 bases). The sequencing sample was made of PBMCs or T cells enriched from blood (not recorded which). The clonotype comes from a woman in her thirties who had recovered from COVID-19. The CDR3 DNA follows: TGCAGCGTTGAAGAGGGGAACAGGGAGACCTCTTTCTTT. This encodes CSVEEGNRETSFF.